The clone carrying this TCR beta chain came up a few times. Its antigen is still unknown. The data originate from a study of metastatic and nonmetastatic thyroid tumors. The study, taken as a whole, reports: It was reportedly found that TCR beta diversity was significantly higher in malignant thyroid tumors than in benign nodules, a difference seen in both blood and tumor samples.

Per the authors' pipeline: The study took CDR3 differences across clinicopathological groups and made a distant-metastasis classifier for papillary thyroid cancer from them. TCRdb recomputed clones from the PCR reads via MiXCR. Here the V and J calls rest on TCRdb's processing, not on the authors' analysis. The table records approximately 7,900 clones, 25% to 35% of them present only once. Patients had received no treatment of any kind before thyroid surgery. The sequencing input was adjacent normal tissue. The sequence came from a male donor with papillary thyroid cancer or a benign thyroid nodule (not recorded which). Some clones in this sample may be carry-over from other donors' samples.

The CDR3 here is CATQGTSGSTYNEQFF. The CDR3 DNA is TGTGCCACCCAGGGGACTAGCGGGAGTACTTACAATGAGCAGTTCTTC. The chain is built from TRBV24-1 and TRBJ2-1; 14 bases line up with TRBD2. The CDR3 has 16 residues. The V and J ends lost 9 bases and 4 bases, in that order; junction bases with no gene match: 7. Germline V lookup: CDR1 KGHDR, CDR2 SFDVKD.